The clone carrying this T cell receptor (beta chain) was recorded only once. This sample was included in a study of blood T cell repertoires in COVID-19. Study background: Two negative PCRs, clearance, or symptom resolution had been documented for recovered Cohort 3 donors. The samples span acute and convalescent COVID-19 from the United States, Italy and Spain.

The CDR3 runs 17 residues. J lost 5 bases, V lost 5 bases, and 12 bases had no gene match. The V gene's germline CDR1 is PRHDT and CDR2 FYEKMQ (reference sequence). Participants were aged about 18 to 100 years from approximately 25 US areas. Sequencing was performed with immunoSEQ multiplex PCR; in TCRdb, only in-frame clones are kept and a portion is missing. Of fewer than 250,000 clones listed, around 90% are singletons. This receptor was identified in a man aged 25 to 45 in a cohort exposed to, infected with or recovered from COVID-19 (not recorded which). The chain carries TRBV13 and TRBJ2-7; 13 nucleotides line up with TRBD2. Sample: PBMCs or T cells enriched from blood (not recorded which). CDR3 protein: CASSDNGLAGAGNEQYF. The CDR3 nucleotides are TGTGCCAGCAGCGACAATGGACTAGCGGGAGCGGGCAACGAGCAGTACTTC. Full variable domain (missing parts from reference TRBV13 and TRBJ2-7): AAGVIQSPRHLIKEKRETATLKCYPIPRHDTVYWYQQGPGQDPQFLISFYEKMQSDKGSIPDRFSAQQFSDYHSELNMSSLELGDSALYFCASSDNGLAGAGNEQYFGPGTRLTVT.